The present entry profiles one T cell receptor beta chain with its context. The antigen is not known. Generated by immunoSEQ multiplex PCR, the TCRdb table keeps only in-frame clones and is missing some. The repertoire has about 100,000 clones, 88% of them found once; the top ten carry roughly 3.9%. These data originate in a study of identifying expanded T cells in peripheral blood. General study results and limits: Across healthy donors, higher total template counts meant significantly greater roughly two-week count variance. Roughly 1.2 clones differed between technical replicates, versus about 15 and 19 over time.

Germline values: CDR1 MNHEY, CDR2 SMNVEV (reference sequence). This CDR3 comprises 12 residues. Deletions cut 7 bases from V and 4 bases from J, with 11 bases between. Healthy donors had no documented immune events, such as infections, while sampled. The origin of this receptor is a person aged 18 to 75 in good health. Sequencing was carried out using blood. V gene TRBV27 combines with J gene TRBJ2-7; D gene ambiguous. This chain's CDR3 is CASMGEHYEQYF. In DNA, the CDR3 is TGTGCCAGCATGGGTGAACATTACGAGCAGTACTTC.